What follows are 21 T cell receptor beta chains derived from one specimen sequenced in a study of CD8 T cells in Susac syndrome. Random hexamers were used to reverse transcribe the RNA input (about 0.5 to 1 ug). Each CDR3 protein gets one entry after TCRdb re-called the immunoSEQ multiplex PCR reads with MiXCR. The sample lists around 99,000 distinct CDR3 sequences; 90% to 96% were seen once. Sequenced sample: CD4+ T cells from PBMCs. These receptors were obtained from a human donor in good health.

The V gene is TRBV3-1, the J gene TRBJ1-2; D might be TRBD1 (5 bases). V dropped 5 bases and J dropped 2 bases, with 15 bases sitting between them. Germline V lookup: CDR1 LGHDT, CDR2 YNNKEL (reference sequence). The CDR3 spans 15 residues. DNA of the CDR3: TGTGCCAGCAGCAACCAAGCGGGACTGAACTATGGCTACACCTTC. As protein: CASSNQAGLNYGYTF.

V is TRBV7-2 and J is TRBJ1-1, with D perhaps matching TRBD1 (5 bases). V was trimmed by 0 bases and J by 4 bases, leaving 12 bases between them. Germline CDR1 and CDR2: SGHTA and FQGNSA. This CDR3 is built from 15 residues. The DNA for the CDR3 is TGTGCCAGCAGCTTAGCCGGCAGGGCGGGCACTGAAGCTTTCTTT. It yields the protein CASSLAGRAGTEAFF.

The chain couples TRBV5-1 to TRBJ1-1, with D hard to call. The CDR3 length is 13 residues. Germline assignment: CDR1 SGHRS and CDR2 YFSETQ. The CDR3 loop reads CVVRENLNTEAFF. In DNA form, the CDR3 reads TGCGTTGTGCGTGAGAACCTAAACACTGAAGCTTTCTTT.

The CDR3 coding sequence is TGTGCCAGCAGCTTAGCGCCCAGAAATTCACCCCTCCACTTT. Its translation: CASSLAPRNSPLHF. The J gene is TRBJ1-6, the V gene TRBV7-9; no definite D call. V lost 0 bases to trimming and J lost 7 bases, with 7 bases between them. Germline V gene lookup returns CDR1 SEHNR and CDR2 FQNEAQ (reference sequence). The CDR3 has 14 residues.

In DNA form, the CDR3 reads TGTGCCAGCAGTTTAGCACTCACCTACGAGCAGTACTTC. Residues: CASSLALTYEQYF. This sequence joins TRBV28 and TRBJ2-7; D ambiguous. Trimming took off 2 bases at V and 2 bases at J, with 7 bases between the two ends. Per germline, CDR1 MDHEN and CDR2 SYDVKM. CDR3 length: 13 residues.

The gene calls are TRBV30 and TRBJ1-1; 9 nucleotides match TRBD1. The CDR3 runs 13 residues. CDR1 and CDR2 (germline): GTSNPN, SVGIG (reference sequence). V was clipped by 7 bases and J by 2 bases; unmatched bases: 5. This chain's CDR3 is CASHRGPNTEAFF. The CDR3 DNA reads as TGTGCCTCCCACAGGGGGCCAAACACTGAAGCTTTCTTT.

V and J are TRBV12-3 or TRBV12-4 and TRBJ2-7; 7 bases line up with TRBD1. This CDR3 comprises 14 residues. V gave up 5 bases and J gave up 3 bases; unmatched junction bases: 7. The CDR3, as DNA: TGTGCCAGCAGTCGGGCAGGGGGTAGCTACGAGCAGTACTTC. Amino acid sequence: CASSRAGGSYEQYF.

A single count supports this clonotype. This chain links TRBV3-1 with TRBJ2-5; no definite D call. The CDR3 has 13 residues. The germline V gene encodes CDR1 LGHDT and CDR2 YNNKEL (reference sequence). Trimming cost V 4 bases and J 5 bases, with 11 bases left between them. CDR3 nucleotides: TGTGCCAGCAGCCGCCGAGAAGTCGAGACCCAGTACTTC. Its protein product is CASSRREVETQYF.

The CDR3 DNA sequence: TGTGCCAGCAGCTTAGGATTACGGGGAGTCCAAGAGACCCAGTACTTC. It codes for CASSLGLRGVQETQYF. The chain has TRBV7-9 and TRBJ2-5; a possible D gene is TRBD2 (5 bases). Germline values: CDR1 SEHNR, CDR2 FQNEAQ (reference sequence). Trimming pared 1 base from V and 1 base from J, leaving 13 bases between. The CDR3 loop spans 16 amino acids. The full variable domain, with the rest looked up from reference TRBV7-9 and TRBJ2-5, is DTGVSQNPRHKITKRGQNVTFRCDPISEHNRLYWYRQTLGQGPEFLTYFQNEAQLEKSRLLSDRFSAERPKGSFSTLEIQRTEQGDSAMYLCASSLGLRGVQETQYFGPGTRLLVL.

This chain connects TRBV9 to TRBJ2-2; TRBD1 might be the D (5 bases). Germline V gene data show CDR1 as SGDLS and CDR2 as YYNGEE. There are 15 residues in the CDR3. The germline V and J ends were trimmed by 6 bases and 4 bases, with 16 bases remaining between them. As DNA, the CDR3 is TGTGCCAGCACCCCAGTCCAGGGAAGCACCGGGGAGCTGTTTTTT. Residues: CASTPVQGSTGELFF.

This chain links TRBV30 with TRBJ2-7, with D hard to call. The V end lost 3 bases, the J end lost 0 bases, and 9 bases lay between the germline ends. This CDR3 comprises 13 residues. CDR1 is GTSNPN and CDR2 is SVGIG in the germline V gene (reference sequence). The CDR3, as DNA: TGTGCCTGGAGAAAACAGAGCTCCTACGAGCAGTACTTC. Translation gives CAWRKQSSYEQYF.

V gene TRBV9 combines with J gene TRBJ1-6; D call uncertain. The V end was cut by 4 bases, the J end by 6 bases, with 14 bases between. Germline V gene lookup returns CDR1 SGDLS and CDR2 YYNGEE. This CDR3 has 15 amino acids. Here the CDR3 reads CASSPGSATNSPLHF. CDR3 DNA sequence: TGTGCCAGCAGCCCGGGATCCGCAACTAATTCACCCCTCCACTTT.

This chain uses TRBV12-3 or TRBV12-4 with TRBJ2-7; 12 bases map to TRBD1. The CDR3 sequence is 13 residues long. The junction had 2 bases not matched to a gene; V was cut back by 6 bases and J by 5 bases. CDR3 region: CASRGTGGDEQYF. CDR3 DNA: TGTGCCAGCAGAGGGACAGGGGGCGACGAGCAGTACTTC.

The chain recombines TRBV15 with TRBJ2-2; maybe TRBD2 (6 bases). Germline CDR1 reads LNHNV; CDR2 reads YYDKDF (reference sequence). There are 16 residues in the CDR3. The V gene lost 0 bases and the J gene lost 4 bases, with 12 bases spanning the gap. The CDR3 DNA reads as TGTGCCACCAGCAGAGAAACGGGAGTGAGCACCGGGGAGCTGTTTTTT. Residues: CATSRETGVSTGELFF.

The gene calls are TRBV5-1 and TRBJ2-7; 8 nucleotides align to TRBD1. The CDR3 extends over 16 amino acids. The V segment lost 0 bases and the J segment 6 bases; nucleotides outside the gene matches: 11. Germline-derived CDR1 and CDR2 are SGHRS and YFSETQ. The CDR3 coding sequence is TGCGCCAGCAGCTTGGACGCGCGACAGGGGTTTGCCGAGCAGTACTTC. Its protein is CASSLDARQGFAEQYF.

The rearrangement links TRBV29-1 to TRBJ2-1, with D possibly TRBD1 on 5 matching bases. Germline V CDR1 and CDR2: SQVTM, ANQGSEA. Deletions cut 5 bases from V and 6 bases from J, with 17 bases between. The CDR3 is made up of 14 amino acids. The CDR3 loop is CSVSEATVGNEQFF. Written as DNA, the CDR3 is TGCAGCGTTTCGGAAGCGACAGTGGGCAATGAGCAGTTCTTC.

The genes are TRBV20-1 and TRBJ1-1; 7 bases are a match to TRBD1. This CDR3 contains 17 residues. With 6 bases clipped from V and 0 bases from J, the junction kept 16 bases outside the gene matches. Germline V gene lookup returns CDR1 DFQATT and CDR2 SNEGSKA (reference sequence). The DNA of the CDR3 is TGCAGTGCCCAGAATACCCAACGGGGACAGATGAACACTGAAGCTTTCTTT. Its protein product is CSAQNTQRGQMNTEAFF.

J is TRBJ2-6 and V is TRBV28; perhaps TRBD1 as D (7 bases). Germline lookup yields CDR1 MDHEN and CDR2 SYDVKM. V was trimmed by 5 bases and J by 4 bases, leaving 15 bases between them. The CDR3 covers 16 residues. In DNA form, the CDR3 reads TGTGCCAGCAGTATGGAGGGGGCGAAAGGGGCCAACGTCCTGACTTTC. This translates into CASSMEGAKGANVLTF.

The rearrangement joins TRBV5-4 to TRBJ1-1, with 7 bases identical to TRBD1. The CDR3 is made up of 17 amino acids. CDR1 is SGHNT and CDR2 is YYREEE in the germline V gene (reference sequence). J gave up 0 bases and V 7 bases, and 15 bases lay outside the gene matches. As DNA, the CDR3 is TGTGCCAGCTCCCAACAGGGGCGGAGGCGGATGAACACTGAAGCTTTCTTT. It encodes CASSQQGRRRMNTEAFF.

This clonotype occurred once. The chain links TRBV3-1 to TRBJ2-1; unclear D gene. Trimming removed 3 bases at V and 8 bases at J, with 11 bases between. Germline assignment: CDR1 LGHDT and CDR2 YNNKEL (reference sequence). The CDR3 is 13 amino acids. Written as DNA, the CDR3 is TGTGCCAGCAGCCACGGTCAGTTCGATGAGCAGTTCTTC. Encoded protein: CASSHGQFDEQFF.

CDR3 region: CASSPTPRGKGNTEAFF. The CDR3, as DNA: TGTGCCAGCAGCCCCACCCCGCGGGGCAAAGGGAACACTGAAGCTTTCTTT. V and J are TRBV7-9 and TRBJ1-1; the D gene is possibly TRBD1 (5 bases). This CDR3 contains 17 residues. Germline CDR1 SEHNR, CDR2 FQNEAQ (reference sequence). V lost 5 bases to trimming and J lost 1 base, with 20 bases between them.